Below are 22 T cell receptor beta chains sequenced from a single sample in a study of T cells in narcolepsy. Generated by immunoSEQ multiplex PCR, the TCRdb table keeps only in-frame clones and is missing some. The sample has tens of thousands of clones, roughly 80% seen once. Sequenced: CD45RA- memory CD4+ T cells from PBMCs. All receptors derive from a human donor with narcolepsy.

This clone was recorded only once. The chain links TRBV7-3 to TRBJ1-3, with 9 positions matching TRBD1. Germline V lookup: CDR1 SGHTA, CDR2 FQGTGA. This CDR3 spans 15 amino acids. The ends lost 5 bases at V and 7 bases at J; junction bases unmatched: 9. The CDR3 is CASSPTGGQGNTIYF. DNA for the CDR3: TGTGCCAGCAGCCCCACAGGGGGCCAAGGGAACACCATATATTTT.

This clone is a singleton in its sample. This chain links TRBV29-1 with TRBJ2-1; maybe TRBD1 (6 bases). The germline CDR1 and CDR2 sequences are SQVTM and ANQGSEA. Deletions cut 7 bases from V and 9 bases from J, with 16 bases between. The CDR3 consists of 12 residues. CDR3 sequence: CSAGGQSGEQFF. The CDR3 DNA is TGCAGCGCCGGAGGACAGAGCGGTGAGCAGTTCTTC.

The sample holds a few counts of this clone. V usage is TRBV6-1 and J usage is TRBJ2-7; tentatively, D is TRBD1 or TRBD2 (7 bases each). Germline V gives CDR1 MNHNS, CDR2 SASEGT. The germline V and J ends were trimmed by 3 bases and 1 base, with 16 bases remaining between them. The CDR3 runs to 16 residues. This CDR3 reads CASSDRGRGGSYEQYF. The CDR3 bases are TGTGCCAGCAGTGACAGGGGGAGGGGCGGGTCCTACGAGCAGTACTTC.

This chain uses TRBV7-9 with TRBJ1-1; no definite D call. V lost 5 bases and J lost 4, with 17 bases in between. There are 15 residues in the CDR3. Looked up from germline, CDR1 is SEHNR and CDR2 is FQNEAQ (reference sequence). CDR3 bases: TGTGCCAGCAGCGCGGCGAGTCACCGACTCACTGAAGCTTTCTTT. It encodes CASSAASHRLTEAFF. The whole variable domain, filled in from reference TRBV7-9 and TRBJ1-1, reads DTGVSQNPRHKITKRGQNVTFRCDPISEHNRLYWYRQTLGQGPEFLTYFQNEAQLEKSRLLSDRFSAERPKGSFSTLEIQRTEQGDSAMYLCASSAASHRLTEAFFGQGTRLTVV.

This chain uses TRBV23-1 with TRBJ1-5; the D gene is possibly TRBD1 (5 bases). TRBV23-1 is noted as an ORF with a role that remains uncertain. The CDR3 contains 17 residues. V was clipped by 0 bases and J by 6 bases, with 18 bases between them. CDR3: CASSQSSSLRVSQPQHF. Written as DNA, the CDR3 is TGCGCCAGCAGTCAATCGAGCTCCCTCAGGGTGAGTCAGCCCCAGCATTTT.

The CDR3 region is CASSSRGSLRDSGNTIYF. CDR3 in DNA: TGTGCCAGCAGTTCCAGGGGCTCTTTGAGGGACTCTGGAAACACCATATATTTT. The chain couples TRBV27 to TRBJ1-3; tentatively, D is TRBD1 (6 bases). Germline assignment: CDR1 MNHEY and CDR2 SMNVEV (reference sequence). V was cut by 4 bases and J by 0 bases, with 19 bases left in between. The CDR3 totals 18 residues.

The CDR3 sequence is CASSRWAGFGSLGDTQYF. CDR3 nucleotide sequence: TGTGCCAGCAGCCGTTGGGCGGGTTTCGGTTCTCTGGGAGATACGCAGTATTTT. The chain combines TRBV7-3 with TRBJ2-3; D might be TRBD2 (5 bases). Germline V lookup: CDR1 SGHTA, CDR2 FQGTGA. Deletions cut 5 bases from V and 5 bases from J, with 26 bases between. The length of the CDR3 is 18 residues.

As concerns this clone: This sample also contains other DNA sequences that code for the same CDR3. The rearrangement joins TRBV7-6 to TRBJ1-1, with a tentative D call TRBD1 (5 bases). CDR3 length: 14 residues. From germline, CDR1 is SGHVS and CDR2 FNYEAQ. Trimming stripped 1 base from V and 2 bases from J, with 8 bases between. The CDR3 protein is CASSLGQGNTEAFF. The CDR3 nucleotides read TGTGCCAGCAGCTTAGGGCAGGGCAACACTGAAGCTTTCTTT.

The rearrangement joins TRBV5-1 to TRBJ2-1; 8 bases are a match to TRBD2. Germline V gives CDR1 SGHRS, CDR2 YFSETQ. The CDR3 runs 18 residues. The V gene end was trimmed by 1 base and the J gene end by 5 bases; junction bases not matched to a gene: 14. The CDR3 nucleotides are TGCGCCAGCAGCTTGACATACACTAGCGGCAACCTCAACAATGAGCAGTTCTTC. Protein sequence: CASSLTYTSGNLNNEQFF.

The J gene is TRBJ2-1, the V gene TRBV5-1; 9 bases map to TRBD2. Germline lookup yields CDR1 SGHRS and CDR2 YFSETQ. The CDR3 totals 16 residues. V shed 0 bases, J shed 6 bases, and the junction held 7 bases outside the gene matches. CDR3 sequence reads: CASSLEGLAFGNEQFF. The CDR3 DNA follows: TGCGCCAGCAGCTTGGAAGGACTAGCGTTTGGCAATGAGCAGTTCTTC.

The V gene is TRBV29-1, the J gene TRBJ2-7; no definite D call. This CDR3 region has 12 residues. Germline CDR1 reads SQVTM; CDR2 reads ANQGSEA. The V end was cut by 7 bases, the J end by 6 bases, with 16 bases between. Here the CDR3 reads CSDRTILGEQYF. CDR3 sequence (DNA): TGCAGCGATCGGACGATCTTAGGCGAGCAGTACTTC.

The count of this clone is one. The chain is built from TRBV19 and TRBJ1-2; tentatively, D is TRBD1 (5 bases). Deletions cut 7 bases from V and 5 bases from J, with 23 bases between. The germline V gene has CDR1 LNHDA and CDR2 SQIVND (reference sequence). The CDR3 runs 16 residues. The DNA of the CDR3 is TGTGCCAGTACCTCCGAGGGGTCAGTCGGAGTTTATGGCTACACCTTC. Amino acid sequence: CASTSEGSVGVYGYTF. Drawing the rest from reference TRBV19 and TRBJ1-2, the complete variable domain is DGGITQSPKYLFRKEGQNVTLSCEQNLNHDAMYWYRQDPGQGLRLIYYSQIVNDFQKGDIAEGYSVSREKKESFPLTVTSAQKNPTAFYLCASTSEGSVGVYGYTFGSGTRLTVV.

Here the CDR3 reads CASSRDNTEAFF. The CDR3, as DNA: TGTGCCAGCAGTCGGGACAACACTGAAGCTTTCTTT. V and J are TRBV6-1 and TRBJ1-1; a possible D gene is TRBD1 (5 bases). CDR1 and CDR2 (germline): MNHNS, SASEGT. The CDR3 is 12 residues long. The ends were cut back, 5 bases at V and 2 bases at J, with 6 bases in the middle.

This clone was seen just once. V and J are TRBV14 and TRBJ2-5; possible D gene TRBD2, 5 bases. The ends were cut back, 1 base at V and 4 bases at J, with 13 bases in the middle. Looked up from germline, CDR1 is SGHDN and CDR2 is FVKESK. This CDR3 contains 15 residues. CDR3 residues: CASSQGQRGRETQYF. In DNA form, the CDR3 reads TGTGCCAGCAGCCAAGGGCAGAGAGGGCGAGAGACCCAGTACTTC.

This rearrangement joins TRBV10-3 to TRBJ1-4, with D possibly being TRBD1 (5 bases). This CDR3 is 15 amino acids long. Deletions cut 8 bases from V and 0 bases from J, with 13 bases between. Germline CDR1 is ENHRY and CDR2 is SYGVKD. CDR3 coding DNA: TGTGCCATCTCCCGGGGCGGATCAACTAATGAAAAACTGTTTTTT. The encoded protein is CAISRGGSTNEKLFF.

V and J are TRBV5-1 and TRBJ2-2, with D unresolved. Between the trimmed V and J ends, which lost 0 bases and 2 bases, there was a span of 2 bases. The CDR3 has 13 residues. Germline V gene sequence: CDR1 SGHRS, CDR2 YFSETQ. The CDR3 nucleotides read TGCGCCAGCAGCTTGGACAACACCGGGGAGCTGTTTTTT. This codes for CASSLDNTGELFF.

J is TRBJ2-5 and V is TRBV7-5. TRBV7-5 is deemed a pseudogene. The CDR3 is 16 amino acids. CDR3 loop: CVRSSLTKKVQETQYF. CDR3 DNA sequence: TGTGTCAGAAGCTCGCTAACAAAAAAGGTCCAAGAGACCCAGTACTTC.

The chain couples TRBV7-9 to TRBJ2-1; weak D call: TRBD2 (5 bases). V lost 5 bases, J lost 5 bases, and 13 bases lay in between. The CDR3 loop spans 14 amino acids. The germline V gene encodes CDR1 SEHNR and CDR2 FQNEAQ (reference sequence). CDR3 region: CASSQKGSDNEQFF. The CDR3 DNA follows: TGTGCCAGCAGCCAAAAAGGGAGCGACAATGAGCAGTTCTTC.

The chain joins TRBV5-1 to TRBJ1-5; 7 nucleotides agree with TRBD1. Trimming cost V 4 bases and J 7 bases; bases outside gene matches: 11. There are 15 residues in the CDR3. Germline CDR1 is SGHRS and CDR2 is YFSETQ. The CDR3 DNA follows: TGCGCCAGCAGCCGACAGGGAAGTCCGGGGCAGCCCCAGCATTTT. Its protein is CASSRQGSPGQPQHF.

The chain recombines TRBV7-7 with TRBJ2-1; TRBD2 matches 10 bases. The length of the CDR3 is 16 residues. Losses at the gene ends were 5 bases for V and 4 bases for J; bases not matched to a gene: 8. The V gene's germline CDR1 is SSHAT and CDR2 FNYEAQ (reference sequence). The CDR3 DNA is TGTGCCAGCAGCCAGCGGGGGGGCCTGGGATACAATGAGCAGTTCTTC. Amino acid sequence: CASSQRGGLGYNEQFF.

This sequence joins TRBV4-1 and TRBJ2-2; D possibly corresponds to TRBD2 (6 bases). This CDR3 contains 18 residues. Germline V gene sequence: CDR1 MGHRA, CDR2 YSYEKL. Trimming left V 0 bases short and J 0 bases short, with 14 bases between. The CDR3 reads CASSQEYFGGSNTGELFF. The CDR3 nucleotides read TGCGCCAGCAGCCAAGAGTATTTTGGGGGGTCGAACACCGGGGAGCTGTTTTTT.

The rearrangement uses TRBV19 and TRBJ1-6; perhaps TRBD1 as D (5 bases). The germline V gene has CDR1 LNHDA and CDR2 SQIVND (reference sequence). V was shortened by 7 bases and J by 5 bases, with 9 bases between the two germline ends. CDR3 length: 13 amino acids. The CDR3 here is CASTGPNNSPLHF. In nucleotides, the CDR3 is TGTGCCAGTACGGGACCCAATAATTCACCCCTCCACTTT.